This T cell receptor beta chain emerged from a study of T cells after yellow fever vaccination. The study's findings and limits: One caveat is that FACS-sorted repertoires could contain abundant clonotypes contaminating from the bulk population. Although most clonotypes did not, a small share appeared in both CD4 and CD8 compartments. Most primary-vaccination clones recurred post-booster (approximately 95% CD4, 88% CD8).

Germline CDR1 MNHEY, CDR2 SMNVEV (reference sequence). This CDR3 spans 14 amino acids. V dropped 2 bases and J dropped 4 bases, with 10 bases sitting between them. TCRdb itself ran the 5' RACE reads through MiXCR, one entry per CDR3 protein. The sample yields fewer than 85,000 distinct CDR3 sequences, 7.5% to 9% seen once. Only a few counts were recorded for this clonotype. Its antigen is unknown. The rearrangement links TRBV27 to TRBJ2-3, with D hard to call. This receptor was identified in a man aged 25 to 40 who received the YFV17D yellow fever vaccine. The sample in question was CD8+ T cells sorted from PBMCs, obtained on the day of the yellow fever booster vaccination. For the CDR3, the DNA is TGTGCCAGCAGTTTAGGCAGTTTTGCAGATACGCAGTATTTT. Translation gives CASSLGSFADTQYF.